This T cell receptor beta chain is from a study of blood T cell repertoires in COVID-19. Across the study: Specimens from acute and convalescent COVID-19 originated in the United States, Italy and Spain. Nucleic acid was either cDNA or gDNA, and it came from T cells, B-cell-depleted T cells, or PBMCs.

Per the original data handling: Counts of nucleated cells, estimated from reference gene primer amplification, were obtained. Only in-frame clones appear in the TCRdb table, and some are missing; sequencing was by immunoSEQ multiplex PCR. V and J calls and clone size are those listed in that table; D and trimming were worked out from the DNA. The table records almost 50,000 clones, around 80% of them present only once. The CDR3 spans 13 residues. Trimming stripped 8 bases from V and 0 bases from J, with 11 bases between. The V gene's germline CDR1 is MNHEY and CDR2 SVGAGI. The TCR originated in a man in his 70s with acute or convalescent COVID-19. The rearrangement joins TRBV6-5 to TRBJ2-7; D is unresolved. Sequencing used peripheral blood. The CDR3 sequence: CASVNPSSYEQYF. The CDR3 coding sequence is TGTGCCAGCGTTAATCCGAGCTCCTACGAGCAGTACTTC.